This TCR beta chain was observed in a study of blood T cell repertoires in COVID-19. The ends lost 5 bases at V and 3 bases at J; junction bases unmatched: 7. The CDR3 has 15 residues. Germline CDR1 is SEHNR and CDR2 is FQNEAQ (reference sequence). Assay used: immunoSEQ multiplex PCR; TCRdb lists only in-frame clones, some missing. The data contain about 380,000 clones, over 75% of them seen just once; the ten biggest clones take up 1.3%. The chain couples TRBV7-9 to TRBJ1-1; 9 bases line up with TRBD1. Sequenced: PBMCs or T cells enriched from blood (not recorded which). This TCR was recovered from a man younger than 40 who had recovered from COVID-19. CDR3 in DNA: TGTGCCAGCAGCGCAAGACAGGGGGAGGACACTGAAGCTTTCTTT. It translates to CASSARQGEDTEAFF. Together with reference TRBV7-9 and TRBJ1-1, the CDR3 gives the full variable domain: DTGVSQNPRHKITKRGQNVTFRCDPISEHNRLYWYRQTLGQGPEFLTYFQNEAQLEKSRLLSDRFSAERPKGSFSTLEIQRTEQGDSAMYLCASSARQGEDTEAFFGQGTRLTVV.